This section outlines one TCR beta chain sequence together with its context. Its antigen is unknown. These data belong to a study of graft-versus-host responses after intestinal transplantation. Study in general: Multivisceral, liver-intestinal, or isolated intestinal transplants were performed in recipients. The recipients all started with anti-thymocyte globulin induction and then took tacrolimus and steroids for 3 to 4 years.

General study points: With peak circulating GvH clone levels came an association with early post-transplant HvG declines.

The CDR3 covers 14 residues. V lost 2 bases and J lost 5, with 13 bases in between. Germline CDR1 and CDR2: SGHTS and YDEGEE. Profiling relied on immunoSEQ multiplex PCR, and the TCRdb table lists in-frame clones only, not all of them. The sample lists about 16,000 clones, over 75% occurring once. This chain uses TRBV5-8 with TRBJ2-5, with D perhaps being TRBD1 or TRBD2 (6 bases each). This clonotype was sampled from a human patient who received an intestinal transplant, so some T cells may come from the graft donor. The sample here was PBMCs, taken approximately 110 days after intestinal transplant. CDR3 in DNA: TGTGCCAGCAGCTTTGGGGGGCAGGTTGAGACCCAGTACTTC. This codes for CASSFGGQVETQYF.